Given below is one TCR beta chain in context. The data are from a study of T cells in Graves' hyperthyroidism and ophthalmopathy. Lactation, pregnancy, other autoimmune disease or uncontrolled infection excluded patients. Source material for PBMCs was 9 to 10 ml fresh peripheral blood. Amplification of TCR beta CDR3 regions used RNA as the template. During a first-round RT-PCR of the TCR CDR3, the HTBI primer set was used. TCRdb itself ran the multiplex PCR reads through MiXCR, one entry per CDR3 protein. The profile shows 750,000 to 950,000 distinct CDR3 sequences, over 35% of them singletons. The sample was blood. This TCR derives from a man younger than 30 with Graves' hyperthyroidism.

CDR3 protein: CASSLRGLASQETQYF. For the CDR3, the DNA is TGTGCCAGCAGCTTGAGAGGACTAGCGTCCCAAGAGACCCAGTACTTC. V is TRBV7-9 and J is TRBJ2-5; 9 bases map to TRBD2. CDR3 length equals 16 residues. Germline lookup yields CDR1 SEHNR and CDR2 FQNEAQ (reference sequence). J lost 1 base, V lost 3 bases, and 6 bases had no gene match.